The 28 T cell receptor beta chains below were found in one sample sequenced in a study of blood T cells in healthy people across ages. Together with a sample-barcoded 5' primer, a J-beta primer mix was included in a second PCR lasting roughly 6 to 12 cycles. Each CDR3 protein gets one entry after TCRdb re-called the 5' RACE reads with MiXCR. In the table there are around 1,500,000 distinct CDR3 sequences, about 30% of which are singletons. Sequencing input: blood. The origin of the receptors is a woman in her 30s in good health.

The V gene is TRBV20-1, the J gene TRBJ2-1, with 16 bases fitting TRBD2. The CDR3 consists of 19 residues. Germline-derived CDR1 and CDR2 are DFQATT and SNEGSKA (reference sequence). V lost 0 bases to trimming and J lost 10 bases; unmatched junction nucleotides: 15. The CDR3 DNA reads as TGCAGTGCTAGAGATCGATCCCCGGGACTAGCGGGGGGGTACTGGGAGCAGTTCTTC. Its translation: CSARDRSPGLAGGYWEQFF.

A note on this clonotype: One end of the junction does not line up with germline, which may come from a read error. The rearrangement joins TRBV11-2 to TRBJ2-1; a weak D match, TRBD1 (5 bases). The CDR3 has 16 residues. Germline V gene lookup returns CDR1 SGHAT and CDR2 FQNNGV. The CDR3 loop is CANSFGWARGGYEQFF. In nucleotides, the CDR3 is TGTGCCAACAGCTTTGGATGGGCTAGGGGCGGATACGAGCAGTTCTTC. Full variable domain (rest looked up from reference TRBV11-2 and TRBJ2-1): EAGVAQSPRYKIIEKRQSVAFWCNPISGHATLYWYQQILGQGPKLLIQFQNNGVVDDSQLPKDRFSAERLKGVDSTLKIQPAKLEDSAVYLCANSFGWARGGYEQFFGPGTRLTVL.

This clonotype was counted at least ten times. The chain combines TRBV20-1 with TRBJ2-1; TRBD2 aligns across 9 bases. CDR1 DFQATT and CDR2 SNEGSKA come from the germline V gene (reference sequence). The CDR3 has 11 amino acids. The V segment lost 5 bases and the J segment 12 bases; nucleotides outside the gene matches: 5. The CDR3, as DNA: TGCAGTGCTGGGGAGGGACTAGCGCAGTTCTTC. As protein: CSAGEGLAQFF.

The J gene is TRBJ2-7, the V gene TRBV5-5; TRBD2 matches 8 bases. Germline V gene sequence: CDR1 SGHKS, CDR2 YYEKEE (reference sequence). Unmatched junction bases numbered 12, after V lost 3 bases and J lost 4 bases. The CDR3 is 16 amino acids. The CDR3: CASSSPESGRWYEQYF. The CDR3, as DNA: TGTGCCAGCAGCTCCCCCGAGAGCGGGAGATGGTACGAGCAGTACTTC.

This clonotype was counted a few times. The V and J genes are TRBV5-1 and TRBJ2-7; tentatively, D is TRBD2 (6 bases). The CDR3 sequence is 14 residues long. Germline V CDR1 and CDR2: SGHRS, YFSETQ. V was cut by 4 bases and J by 5 bases, with 16 bases left in between. DNA of the CDR3: TGCGCCAGCAGCCCCGGGACTCTGGCCGACGAGCAGTACTTC. It yields the protein CASSPGTLADEQYF.

In its sample, this clonotype was seen a few times. The J gene is TRBJ2-3, the V gene TRBV2; 7 bases are shared with TRBD1. The CDR3 has 13 residues. The V segment lost 11 bases and the J segment 1 base; nucleotides outside the gene matches: 6. CDR1 and CDR2 from the germline V gene are SNHLY and FYNNEI. The CDR3 coding sequence is TGTGCCGCACCGAGGGGGCGCACAGATACGCAGTATTTT. Protein sequence: CAAPRGRTDTQYF.

The rearrangement uses TRBV20-1 and TRBJ2-7; D ambiguous. V gave up 0 bases and J gave up 0 bases, with 12 bases separating them. The germline V gene encodes CDR1 DFQATT and CDR2 SNEGSKA (reference sequence). The CDR3 has 15 amino acids. CDR3 sequence reads: CSARDRVKYSYEQYF. As DNA, the CDR3 is TGCAGTGCTAGAGATCGGGTGAAATACTCCTACGAGCAGTACTTC.

In its sample, this clonotype was seen many times. The V call is TRBV7-7, the J call TRBJ2-5; D is undetermined. CDR3 length: 15 residues. Trimming took 1 base from V and 7 from J, leaving 16 bases between them. CDR1 is SSHAT, CDR2 FNYEAQ, per germline (reference sequence). The CDR3 loop reads CASSLGPQVFGTQYF. The CDR3 DNA reads as TGTGCCAGCAGCTTAGGGCCGCAGGTTTTTGGGACCCAGTACTTC.

The rearrangement uses TRBV20-1 and TRBJ1-5, with D maybe TRBD1 (6 bases). V shed 0 bases and J shed 7 bases, with 16 bases lying between them. This CDR3 contains 15 residues. Germline V gene lookup returns CDR1 DFQATT and CDR2 SNEGSKA (reference sequence). This CDR3 is CSARDWPGDGQPQHF. Written as DNA, the CDR3 is TGCAGTGCTAGAGATTGGCCAGGGGACGGGCAGCCCCAGCATTTT.

The chain couples TRBV2 to TRBJ2-1; 8 nucleotides agree with TRBD2. J was trimmed by 5 bases and V by 2 bases; bases with no gene match: 8. Germline V lookup: CDR1 SNHLY, CDR2 FYNNEI. The CDR3 loop spans 16 amino acids. CDR3 in DNA: TGTGCCAGCAGTGAAAGGCGGGAGGTTCTAAACAATGAGCAGTTCTTC. It yields the protein CASSERREVLNNEQFF.

The chain couples TRBV6-2 or TRBV6-3 to TRBJ2-1, with a possible D match to TRBD1 (5 bases). The end of the DNA aligns better with TRBJ2-7, so the J call may be wrong. Per germline, CDR1 MNHEY and CDR2 SVGEGT. This CDR3 is built from 14 residues. DNA of the CDR3: TGTGCCAGCAGGGGGCCTCCACCGGCCTACGAGCAGTACTTC. This codes for CASRGPPPAYEQYF.

In its sample, this clonotype was seen many times. This sequence joins TRBV7-2 and TRBJ2-1; unclear D gene. The CDR3 is made up of 12 amino acids. From germline, CDR1 is SGHTA and CDR2 FQGNSA. Trimming took off 5 bases at V and 7 bases at J, with 9 bases between the two ends. CDR3 nucleotides: TGTGCCAGCAGCCCCTTCAGAAATGAGCAGTTCTTC. It is translated as CASSPFRNEQFF. Looking up the rest from reference TRBV7-2 and TRBJ2-1 gives the full variable domain: GAGVSQSPSNKVTEKGKDVELRCDPISGHTALYWYRQSLGQGLEFLIYFQGNSAPDKSGLPSDRFSAERTGGSVSTLTIQRTQQEDSAVYLCASSPFRNEQFFGPGTRLTVL.

There are a few counts of this clonotype. The chain is built from TRBV7-2 and TRBJ1-2; the D is unclear. Germline CDR1 and CDR2: SGHTA and FQGNSA. The CDR3 contains 14 residues. V was pared by 3 bases and J by 5 bases, with 13 bases between. The CDR3 here is CASSLILSFYGYTF. The CDR3, as DNA: TGTGCCAGCAGCTTGATTCTGTCCTTTTATGGCTACACCTTC.

This clonotype was detected only a few times. The V and J genes are TRBV7-9 and TRBJ1-2; D uncertain. Trimming stripped 5 bases from V and 8 bases from J, with 21 bases between. CDR1 is SEHNR, CDR2 FQNEAQ, per germline (reference sequence). The length of the CDR3 is 15 residues. CDR3 sequence reads: CASSAEGREGGGYTF. The CDR3 nucleotides are TGTGCCAGCAGCGCGGAGGGTCGGGAAGGTGGGGGCTACACCTTC.

This chain links TRBV5-1 with TRBJ2-1, with D perhaps TRBD2 (5 bases). V was clipped by 2 bases and J by 7 bases, with 19 bases between them. Germline CDR1 reads SGHRS; CDR2 reads YFSETQ. The CDR3 length is 16 residues. The CDR3 nucleotides are TGCGCCAGCAGCTTCCCCTCGGGATTTAGCCGGAATGAGCAGTTCTTC. As protein: CASSFPSGFSRNEQFF.

This clonotype was seen a few times. V usage is TRBV10-3 and J usage is TRBJ2-3; possibly TRBD2 for D (6 bases). The germline V gene has CDR1 ENHRY and CDR2 SYGVKD. The length of the CDR3 is 16 residues. Trimming stripped 0 bases from V and 5 bases from J, with 15 bases between. The CDR3 spells CAISESQGLRRDTQYF. The CDR3, as DNA: TGTGCCATCAGTGAGTCCCAGGGACTTAGGAGAGATACGCAGTATTTT.

There are a few counts of this clonotype. The V gene is TRBV7-2, the J gene TRBJ2-3; D not certain. Germline V gene lookup returns CDR1 SGHTA and CDR2 FQGNSA. The CDR3 has 13 amino acids. Trimming shortened V by 1 base and J by 8 bases, and 10 bases separated the two germline ends. CDR3 in DNA: TGTGCCAGCAGCTTAGAGTCCTTTCGTACGCAGTATTTT. Translation: CASSLESFRTQYF. Variable domain in full (rest from reference TRBV7-2 and TRBJ2-3): GAGVSQSPSNKVTEKGKDVELRCDPISGHTALYWYRQSLGQGLEFLIYFQGNSAPDKSGLPSDRFSAERTGGSVSTLTIQRTQQEDSAVYLCASSLESFRTQYFGPGTRLTVL.

This chain joins TRBV20-1 and TRBJ2-1; 9 bases are a match to TRBD2. The CDR3 has 17 residues. Germline V lookup: CDR1 DFQATT, CDR2 SNEGSKA (reference sequence). V lost 2 bases to trimming and J lost 6 bases; unmatched junction nucleotides: 14. In DNA, the CDR3 is TGCAGTGCTAGATCCCGGACGGGCGGGAGGGCCGGCAATGAGCAGTTCTTC. Protein product: CSARSRTGGRAGNEQFF.

Points on this clonotype: One end of the junction does not line up with germline, which may come from a read error. The chain links TRBV5-5 to TRBJ2-3; perhaps TRBD2 as D (6 bases). There are 15 residues in the CDR3. Germline V gene data show CDR1 as SGHKS and CDR2 as YYEKEE (reference sequence). This CDR3 reads CASSWEEFRTGTQYF. DNA of the CDR3: TGTGCCAGCAGCTGGGAGGAGTTTCGAACAGGTACGCAGTATTTT.

This clonotype was counted between two and nine times. The chain employs TRBV20-1 and TRBJ1-1; tentatively, D is TRBD1 (5 bases). The germline V gene encodes CDR1 DFQATT and CDR2 SNEGSKA (reference sequence). The CDR3 is 12 residues long. With 6 bases removed from V and 3 bases from J, the gap between germline ends came to 11 bases. The chain's CDR3 is CSAYRDDTEAFF. The CDR3 region has the DNA TGCAGTGCGTACCGGGACGACACTGAAGCTTTCTTT.

This clonotype was picked up a small number of times. The conserved phenylalanine or tryptophan normally closing the CDR3 is absent here, so this likely arose from a read error. The DNA is left out, because the CDR3 cannot be placed on it with certainty; the CDR3 is given as TCRdb lists it. V is TRBV7-6 and J is TRBJ2-5; the table gives TRBD1 as D, unverified against the DNA. Germline CDR1 is SGHVS and CDR2 is FNYEAQ. The CDR3 length is 16 residues, termini included. CDR3 sequence: CASSLGQGVVGRPSTS.

The CDR3 DNA sequence: TGCAGTGCAACACCGGGGGACATGTGGAATGAGCAGTTCTTC. Protein: CSATPGDMWNEQFF. The V call is TRBV20-1, the J call TRBJ2-1, with D perhaps matching TRBD1 or TRBD2 (6 bases each). With 6 bases removed from V and 7 bases from J, the gap between germline ends came to 19 bases. This CDR3 is 14 amino acids long. Germline assignment: CDR1 DFQATT and CDR2 SNEGSKA (reference sequence).

The J gene is TRBJ1-5, the V gene TRBV2; D is uncertain. From germline, CDR1 is SNHLY and CDR2 FYNNEI. This CDR3 contains 15 residues. V dropped 4 bases and J dropped 2 bases, with 12 bases sitting between them. Here the CDR3 reads CASSAAPLGNQPQHF. The CDR3 DNA sequence: TGTGCCAGCAGTGCGGCCCCTCTGGGCAATCAGCCCCAGCATTTT.

There are many counts of this clonotype. This chain joins TRBV20-1 and TRBJ2-3; no clear D. The V and J ends lost 5 bases and 0 bases respectively, with 9 bases between them. Germline V lookup: CDR1 DFQATT, CDR2 SNEGSKA (reference sequence). The CDR3 is 13 amino acids. CDR3 bases: TGCAGTGCTGGGTTGGGAAGCACAGATACGCAGTATTTT. This translates into CSAGLGSTDTQYF.

The rearrangement joins TRBV30 to TRBJ1-2; no clear D. Germline V gene sequence: CDR1 GTSNPN, CDR2 SVGIG (reference sequence). The length of the CDR3 is 12 residues. V lost 2 bases and J lost 8, with 12 bases in between. The CDR3 DNA follows: TGTGCCTGGAGTCCGGGTTCAGGCGGCTACACCTTC. Its protein is CAWSPGSGGYTF.

This clonotype was picked up a small number of times. This chain connects TRBV7-2 to TRBJ2-7; no definite D call. V lost 1 base to trimming and J lost 0 bases, with 13 bases between them. In germline, CDR1 is SGHTA, CDR2 FQGNSA. This CDR3 is built from 16 residues. For the CDR3, the DNA is TGTGCCAGCAGCTTAGAGTTGGGGAAGAGCTCCTACGAGCAGTACTTC. Translation: CASSLELGKSSYEQYF.

This clonotype appeared many times. The chain couples TRBV7-2 to TRBJ2-3; 8 nucleotides match TRBD2. CDR3 length: 16 residues. J gave up 4 bases and V 1 base, and 7 bases lay outside the gene matches. CDR1 and CDR2 from the germline V gene are SGHTA and FQGNSA. The CDR3 here is CASSLGSGRTPDTQYF. CDR3 nucleotides: TGTGCCAGCAGCTTAGGGAGCGGGAGAACCCCAGATACGCAGTATTTT.

This clonotype occurred a few times. The chain has TRBV27 and TRBJ1-6, with D tentatively TRBD1 (6 bases). The V and J ends lost 5 bases and 7 bases respectively, with 12 bases between them. CDR1 is MNHEY, CDR2 SMNVEV, per germline (reference sequence). CDR3 size: 14 residues. The CDR3 is CASSIQGPNSPLHF. As DNA, the CDR3 is TGTGCCAGCAGTATACAGGGTCCCAATTCACCCCTCCACTTT.